This T cell receptor (beta chain) was sequenced in a study of blood T cell repertoires in COVID-19. In the original workflow: For nucleated cells, counts were estimated from reference gene primer amplification. Clones were sequenced by immunoSEQ multiplex PCR, and TCRdb holds only the in-frame ones, with some missing. V and J calls and clone size come straight from that table; D and trimming were deduced from the DNA. The sample lists some 60,000 clones, under 90% occurring once. CDR1 is LGHDT and CDR2 is YNNKEL in the germline V gene (reference sequence). The length of the CDR3 is 16 residues. J lost 2 bases, V lost 3 bases, and 7 bases had no gene match.

The sequence was collected from a woman aged 80 or over with active or convalescent COVID-19. The sequencing input was peripheral blood. This sequence joins TRBV3-1 (or the pseudogene TRBV3-2) and TRBJ2-3, with 8 positions matching TRBD2. CDR3 protein: CASSQIAGKNTDTQYF. CDR3 coding DNA: TGTGCCAGCAGCCAGATAGCGGGGAAGAACACAGATACGCAGTATTTT.